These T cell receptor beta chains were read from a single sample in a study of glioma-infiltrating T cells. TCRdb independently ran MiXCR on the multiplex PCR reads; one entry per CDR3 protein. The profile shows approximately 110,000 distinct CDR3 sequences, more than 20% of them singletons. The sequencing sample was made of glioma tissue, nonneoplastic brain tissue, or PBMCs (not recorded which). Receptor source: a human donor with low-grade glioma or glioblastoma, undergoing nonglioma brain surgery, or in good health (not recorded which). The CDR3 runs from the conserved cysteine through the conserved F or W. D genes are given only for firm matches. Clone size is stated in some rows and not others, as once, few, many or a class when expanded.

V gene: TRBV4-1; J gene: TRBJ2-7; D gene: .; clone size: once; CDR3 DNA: TGCGCCAGCAGCCCACATTCGGTCTACGAGCAGTACTTC; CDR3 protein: CASSPHSVYEQYF
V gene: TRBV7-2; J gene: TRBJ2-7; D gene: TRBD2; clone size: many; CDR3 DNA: TGTGCCAGCACTCAGCGGGGCCCGCAGTACTTC; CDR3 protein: CASTQRGPQYF
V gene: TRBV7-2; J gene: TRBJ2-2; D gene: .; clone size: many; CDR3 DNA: TGTGCCAGCAGCTTAAGGCAGGGGGGGGCCGGGGAGCTGTTTTTT; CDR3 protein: CASSLRQGGAGELFF
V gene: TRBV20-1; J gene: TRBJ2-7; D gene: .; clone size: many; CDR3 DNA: TGCAGTGCTGGATTACTCGGCGAGCAGTACTTC; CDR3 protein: CSAGLLGEQYF
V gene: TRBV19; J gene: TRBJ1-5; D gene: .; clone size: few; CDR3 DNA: TGTGCCAGCAGTAAAATCCGGGACACATATAGCAATCAGCCCCAGCATTTT; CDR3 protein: CASSKIRDTYSNQPQHF
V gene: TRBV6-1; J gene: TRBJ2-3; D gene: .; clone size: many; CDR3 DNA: TGTGCCAGCAGTTATTCCGACTACAACACAGATACGCAGTATTTT; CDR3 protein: CASSYSDYNTDTQYF
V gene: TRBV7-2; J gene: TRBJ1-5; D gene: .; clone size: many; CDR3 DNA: TGTGCCAGCAGCTCGACTAATACATATAGCAATCAGCCCCAGCATTTT; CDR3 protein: CASSSTNTYSNQPQHF
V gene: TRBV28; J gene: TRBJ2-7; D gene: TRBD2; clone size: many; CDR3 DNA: TGTGCCAGCAGCCTCCCGGGGGGTTCCCTCCCGTACGAGCAGTACTTC; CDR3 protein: CASSLPGGSLPYEQYF
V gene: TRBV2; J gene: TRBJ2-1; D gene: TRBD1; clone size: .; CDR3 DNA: TGTGCCAGCAGTCTTGAGGGACAGTCTCCATACAATGAGCAGTTCTTC; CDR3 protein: CASSLEGQSPYNEQFF
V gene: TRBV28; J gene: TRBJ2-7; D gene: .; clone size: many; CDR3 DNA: TGTGCCAGCAGTCCGGGACACTGGACCGAGCAGTACTTC; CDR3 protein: CASSPGHWTEQYF
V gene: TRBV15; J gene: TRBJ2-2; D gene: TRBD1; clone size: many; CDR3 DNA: TGTGCCACCAGCAGAGATTACCGGGACAGAAGCACCGGGGAGCTGTTTTTT; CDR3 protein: CATSRDYRDRSTGELFF
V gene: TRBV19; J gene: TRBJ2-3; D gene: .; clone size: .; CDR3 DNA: TGTGCCAGTAGCCTCCCGGGGGGCTTCCCTTCGGGCACAGATACGCAGTATTTT; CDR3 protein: CASSLPGGFPSGTDTQYF
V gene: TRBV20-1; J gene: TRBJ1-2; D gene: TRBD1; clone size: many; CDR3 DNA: TGCAGTGCTAGGGAAACAGGGGTCCCATTCTATGGCTACACCTTC; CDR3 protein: CSARETGVPFYGYTF
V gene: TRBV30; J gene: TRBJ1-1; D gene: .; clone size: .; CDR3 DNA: TGTGCCTGGAAGAGGACAGTCCATGAAGCTTTCTTT; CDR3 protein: CAWKRTVHEAFF
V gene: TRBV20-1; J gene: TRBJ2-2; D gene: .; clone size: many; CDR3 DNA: TGCAGTGCTAGCGGCGTGGTAGTCGGGGAGCTGTTTTTT; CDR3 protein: CSASGVVVGELFF
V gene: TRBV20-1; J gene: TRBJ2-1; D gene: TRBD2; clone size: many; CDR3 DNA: TGCAGTGCTAGAGAGCCTAGCGGGGACAATGAGCAGTTCTTC; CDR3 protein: CSAREPSGDNEQFF
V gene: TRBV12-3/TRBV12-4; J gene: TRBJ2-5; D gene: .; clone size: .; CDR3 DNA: TGTGCCAGCAGGAAGGGGGAGACCCAGTACTTC; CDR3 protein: CASRKGETQYF
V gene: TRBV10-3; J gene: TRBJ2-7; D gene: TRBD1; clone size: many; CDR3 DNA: TGTGCCATCAGCCGAGGGGCGGGACAGGCCTACGAGCAGTACTTC; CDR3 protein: CAISRGAGQAYEQYF
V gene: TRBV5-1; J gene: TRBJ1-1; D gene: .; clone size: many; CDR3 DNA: TGCGCCAGCAGCTTAACTACGAATACCGAAGCTTTCTTT; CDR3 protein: CASSLTTNTEAFF
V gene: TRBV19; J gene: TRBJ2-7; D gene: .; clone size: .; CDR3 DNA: TGTGCCAGTAGTATAAGACCTTCGGGCTCCTACGAGCAGTACTTC; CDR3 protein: CASSIRPSGSYEQYF
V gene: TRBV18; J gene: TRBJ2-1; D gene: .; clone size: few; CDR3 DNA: TGTGCCAGCTCACTGGCATACGGGTATGAGCAGTTCTTC; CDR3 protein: CASSLAYGYEQFF
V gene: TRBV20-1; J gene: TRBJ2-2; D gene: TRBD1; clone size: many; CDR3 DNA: TGCAGTGCTAGACGACAGGGTCGGGGGGAGCTGTTTTTT; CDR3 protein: CSARRQGRGELFF
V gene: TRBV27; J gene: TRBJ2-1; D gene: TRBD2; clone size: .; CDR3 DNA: TGTGCCAGCAGTCTCCAGGGACTAGCCAATGAGCAGTCCTTC; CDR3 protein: CASSLQGLANEQSF
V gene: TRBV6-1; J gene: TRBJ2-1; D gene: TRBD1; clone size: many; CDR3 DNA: TGTGCCAGCAGCCTAGGACAGGGTACCTACAATGAGCAGTTCTTC; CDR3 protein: CASSLGQGTYNEQFF
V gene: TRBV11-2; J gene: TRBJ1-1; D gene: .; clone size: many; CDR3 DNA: TGTGCCAGCAGCCCGAACGGGAAAGGGACGCACACTGAAGCTTTCTTT; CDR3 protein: CASSPNGKGTHTEAFF
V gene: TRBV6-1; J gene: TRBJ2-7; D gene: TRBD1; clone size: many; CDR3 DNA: TGTGCCAGCAGTCGGGGACCGCCCGGGACAGTCCCCTACGAGCAGTACTTC; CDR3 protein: CASSRGPPGTVPYEQYF
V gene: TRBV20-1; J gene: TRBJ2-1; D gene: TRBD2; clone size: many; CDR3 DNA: TGCAGTGCTGTTAGCGGGGCCAATAACTTTAGGAATGAGCAGTTCTTC; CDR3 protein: CSAVSGANNFRNEQFF
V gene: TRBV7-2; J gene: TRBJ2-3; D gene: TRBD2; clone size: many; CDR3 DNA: TGTGCCAGCAGCTCACTAGCGGAGTATACGCAGTATTTT; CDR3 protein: CASSSLAEYTQYF
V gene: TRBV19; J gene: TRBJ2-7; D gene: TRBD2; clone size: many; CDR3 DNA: TGTGCCAGTTCCGCTGTGAGTAGCGGGAACCACGAGCAGTACTTC; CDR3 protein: CASSAVSSGNHEQYF
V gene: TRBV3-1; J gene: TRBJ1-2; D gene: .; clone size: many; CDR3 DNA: TGTGCCAGCCGTCGCATGTCAGCCAACTATGGCTACACCTTC; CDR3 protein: CASRRMSANYGYTF
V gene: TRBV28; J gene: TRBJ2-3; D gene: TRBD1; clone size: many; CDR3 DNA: TGTGCCAGCAGTCCCGCCGAGGACAGGGGGCCTGGTACGCAGTATTTT; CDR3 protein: CASSPAEDRGPGTQYF
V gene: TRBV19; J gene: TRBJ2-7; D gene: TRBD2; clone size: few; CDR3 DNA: TGTGCCAGTAGTAGCGCTAGCGGCCCCTACGAGCAGTACTTC; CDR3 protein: CASSSASGPYEQYF
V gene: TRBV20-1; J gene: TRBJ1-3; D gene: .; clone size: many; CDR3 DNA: TGCAGTGCTAAACCCCTTGGACGCTTAAACACCATATATTTT; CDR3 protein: CSAKPLGRLNTIYF
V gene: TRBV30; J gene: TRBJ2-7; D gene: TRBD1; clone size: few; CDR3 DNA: TGTGCCTGGAGTTTTGGGACAGGAGCCTACGAGCAGTACTTC; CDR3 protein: CAWSFGTGAYEQYF
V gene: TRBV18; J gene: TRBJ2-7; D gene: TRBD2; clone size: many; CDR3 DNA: TGTGCCAGCTCACAAGCGGGACTAGCTTTCTACGAGCAGTACTTC; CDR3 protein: CASSQAGLAFYEQYF
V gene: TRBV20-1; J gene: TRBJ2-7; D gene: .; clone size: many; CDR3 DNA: TGCAGTGCTAGCGATATCTACGAGCAGTACTTC; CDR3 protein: CSASDIYEQYF
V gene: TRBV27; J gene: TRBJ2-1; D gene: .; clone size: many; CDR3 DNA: TGTGCCAGCAGTTTAATGACAGATTCCTACAATGAGCAGTTCTTC; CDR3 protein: CASSLMTDSYNEQFF
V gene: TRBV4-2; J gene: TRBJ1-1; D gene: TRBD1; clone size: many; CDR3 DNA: TGTGCCAGCAGCCAAGAAACAGGGGGCTACACTGAAGCTTTCTTT; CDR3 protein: CASSQETGGYTEAFF
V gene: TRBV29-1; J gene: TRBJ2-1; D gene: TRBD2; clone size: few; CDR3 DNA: TGCAGCGTCGCCGGGACTAGCGGGATTGAGCAGTTCTTC; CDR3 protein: CSVAGTSGIEQFF
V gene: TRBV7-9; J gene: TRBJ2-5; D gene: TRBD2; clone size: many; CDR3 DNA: TGTGCCAGCAGTTGGACTAGCGGTGGACAAGAGACCCAGTACTTC; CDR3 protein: CASSWTSGGQETQYF
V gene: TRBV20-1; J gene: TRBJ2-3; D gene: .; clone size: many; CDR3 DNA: TGCAGTGCTAGAATTCGTAGGGGAGGCACAGATACGCAGTATTTT; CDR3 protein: CSARIRRGGTDTQYF
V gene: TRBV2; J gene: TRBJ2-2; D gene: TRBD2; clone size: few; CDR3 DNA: TGTGCCAGCAGGAGGCTAGCGGGAACCGGGGAGCTGTTTTTT; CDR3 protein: CASRRLAGTGELFF
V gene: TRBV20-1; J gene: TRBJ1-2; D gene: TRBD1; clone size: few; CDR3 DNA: TGCAGTGCCGAGGACAGGGTTAACTATGGCTACACCTTC; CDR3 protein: CSAEDRVNYGYTF
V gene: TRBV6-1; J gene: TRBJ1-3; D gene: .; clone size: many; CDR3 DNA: TGTGCCAGCAGGGGGAACGGAAACACCATATATTTT; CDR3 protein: CASRGNGNTIYF
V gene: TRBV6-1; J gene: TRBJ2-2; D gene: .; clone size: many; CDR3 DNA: TGTGCCAGCAGTCCGATGGGGTTCGGGGAGCTGTTTTTT; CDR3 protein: CASSPMGFGELFF
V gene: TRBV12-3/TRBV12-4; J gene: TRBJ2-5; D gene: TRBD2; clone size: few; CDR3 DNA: TGTGCCAGCAGCTCGTTAGGGACTAGCGGGAGCGAGACCCAGTACTTC; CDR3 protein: CASSSLGTSGSETQYF
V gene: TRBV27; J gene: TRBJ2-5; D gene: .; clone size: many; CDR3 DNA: TGTGCCAGCAGTTTAACAGGCGAGACCCAGTACTTC; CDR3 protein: CASSLTGETQYF
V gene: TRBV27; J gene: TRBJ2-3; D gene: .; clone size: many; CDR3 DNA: TGTGCCAGCAGTTTAAGGGCCCGGGACTCAAGCACAGATACGCAGTATTTT; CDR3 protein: CASSLRARDSSTDTQYF
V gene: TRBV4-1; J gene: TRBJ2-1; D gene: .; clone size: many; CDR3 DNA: TGCGCCAGCAGCTCGACGGGCGCGGGTGAGCAGTTCTTC; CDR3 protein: CASSSTGAGEQFF
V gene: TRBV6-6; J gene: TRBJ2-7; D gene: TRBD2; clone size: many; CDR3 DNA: TGTGCCAGCAGTTACTCTCTAGCGGGAGTTTCCGCCGAGCAGTACTTC; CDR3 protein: CASSYSLAGVSAEQYF
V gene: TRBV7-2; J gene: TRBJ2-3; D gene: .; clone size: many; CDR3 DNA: TGTGCCAGCAGCTTAGCCCGATACACAGATACGCAGTATTTT; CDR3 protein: CASSLARYTDTQYF
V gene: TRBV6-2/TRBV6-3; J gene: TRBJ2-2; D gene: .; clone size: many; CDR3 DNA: TGTGCCAGCAGTTACGACCGTCATGCAGTCGGGGAGCTGTTTTTT; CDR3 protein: CASSYDRHAVGELFF
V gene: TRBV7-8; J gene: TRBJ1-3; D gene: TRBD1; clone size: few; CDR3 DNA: TGTGCCAGCAGCTTAGGGAGAGCCGGACAGGGTAACTCTGGAAACACCATATATTTT; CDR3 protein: CASSLGRAGQGNSGNTIYF
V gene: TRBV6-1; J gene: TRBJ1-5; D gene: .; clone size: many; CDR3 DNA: TGTGCCTCAGGTGATAGCAATCAGCCCCAGCATTTT; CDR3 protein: CASGDSNQPQHF
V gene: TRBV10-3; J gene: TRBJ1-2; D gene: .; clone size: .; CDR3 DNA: TGTGCCATCAGGGCCATCCCCGAGTCTCGGACAAGATCTCATGGCTACACTTTC; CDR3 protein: CAIRAIPESRTRSHGYTF
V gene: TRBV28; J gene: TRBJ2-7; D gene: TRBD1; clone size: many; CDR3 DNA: TGTGCCAGCAGTTTCGAGGGACAGGGGAAATACGAGCAGTACTTC; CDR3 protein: CASSFEGQGKYEQYF
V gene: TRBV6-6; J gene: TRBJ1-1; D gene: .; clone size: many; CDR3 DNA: TGTGCCAGCAGTTACTCGAGAGGGATCGGCACTGAAGCTTTCTTT; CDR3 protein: CASSYSRGIGTEAFF
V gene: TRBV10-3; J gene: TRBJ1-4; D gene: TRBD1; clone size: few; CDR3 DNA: TGTGCCATCAAGGGACAGGGAGGTGAAAAACTGTTTTTT; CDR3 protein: CAIKGQGGEKLFF
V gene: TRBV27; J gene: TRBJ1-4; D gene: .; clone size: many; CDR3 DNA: TGTGCCAGCACCCGCGGGGATTCTCTTGAAAAACTGTTTTTT; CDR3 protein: CASTRGDSLEKLFF